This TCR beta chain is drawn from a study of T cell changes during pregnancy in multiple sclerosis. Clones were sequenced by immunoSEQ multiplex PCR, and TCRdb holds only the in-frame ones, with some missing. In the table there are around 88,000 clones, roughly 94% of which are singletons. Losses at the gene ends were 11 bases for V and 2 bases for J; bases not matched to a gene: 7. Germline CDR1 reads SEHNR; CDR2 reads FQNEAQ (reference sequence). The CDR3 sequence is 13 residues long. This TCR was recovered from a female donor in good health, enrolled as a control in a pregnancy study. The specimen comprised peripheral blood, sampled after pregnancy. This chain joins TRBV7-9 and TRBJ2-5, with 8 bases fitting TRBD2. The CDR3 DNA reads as TGTGCCTCATGGCGGGGGGCACAAGAGACCCAGTACTTC. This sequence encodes CASWRGAQETQYF.